This T cell receptor beta chain was identified during a study of cytomegalovirus exposure and HLA in healthy donors. Whole-study findings and limits: Testing in vitro showed a few CMV-associated chains specific for CMV antigens. A previous analysis found most TCR beta V segments productive roughly 87% or roughly 30% of the time. One variant, a missense change in DCLRE1C, was linked in a later analysis to TCR beta V- and J-gene trimming. Sequencing likely produced, as an artifact, a cluster of highly shared sequence variants.

Primers included in the PCR were 60 Vbeta and 13 Jbeta primers. Some clones are missing from TCRdb's copy, which holds only in-frame ones; the method was immunoSEQ multiplex PCR. The table lists more than 90,000 clones, roughly 72% of them singletons, with approximately 10% in the top ten. There are a few counts of this clone. Antigen specificity is unknown. Germline V lookup: CDR1 LNHDA, CDR2 SQIVND (reference sequence). This CDR3 comprises 17 residues. The trim removed 3 bases at V and 5 bases at J, leaving 9 bases unmatched. The receptor was derived from a woman between 45 and 60 years old in good health and CMV-seropositive. Sequences were obtained from PBMCs. The V gene is TRBV19, the J gene TRBJ2-5; 13 nucleotides line up with TRBD2. CDR3 sequence reads: CASSIDRTSGGRETQYF. The CDR3 nucleotides read TGTGCCAGTAGTATCGATAGGACTAGCGGGGGTCGGGAGACCCAGTACTTC.